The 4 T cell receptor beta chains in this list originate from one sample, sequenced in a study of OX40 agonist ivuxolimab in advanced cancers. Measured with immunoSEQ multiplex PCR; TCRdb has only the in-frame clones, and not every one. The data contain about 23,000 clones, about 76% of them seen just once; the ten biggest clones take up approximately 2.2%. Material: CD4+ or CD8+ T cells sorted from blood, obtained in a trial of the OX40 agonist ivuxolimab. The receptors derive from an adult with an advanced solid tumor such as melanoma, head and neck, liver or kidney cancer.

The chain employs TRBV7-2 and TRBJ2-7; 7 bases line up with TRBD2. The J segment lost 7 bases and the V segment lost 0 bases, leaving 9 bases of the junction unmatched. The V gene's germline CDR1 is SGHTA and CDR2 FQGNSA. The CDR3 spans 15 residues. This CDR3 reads CASSLASGRAYEQYF. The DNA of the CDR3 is TGTGCCAGCAGCTTAGCGTCGGGGAGGGCATATGAGCAGTACTTC.

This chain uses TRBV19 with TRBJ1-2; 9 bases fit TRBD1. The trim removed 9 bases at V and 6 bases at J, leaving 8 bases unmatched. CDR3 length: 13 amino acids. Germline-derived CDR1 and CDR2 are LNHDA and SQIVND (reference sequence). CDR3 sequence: CASRRTGGDGYTF. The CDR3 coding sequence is TGTGCCAGCCGGAGAACAGGGGGCGATGGCTACACCTTC.

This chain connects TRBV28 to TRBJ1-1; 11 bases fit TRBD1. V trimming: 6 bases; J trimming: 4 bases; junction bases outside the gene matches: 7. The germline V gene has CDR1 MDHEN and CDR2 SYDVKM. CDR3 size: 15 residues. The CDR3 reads CASSPGTGGLTEAFF. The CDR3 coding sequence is TGTGCCAGCAGCCCCGGGACAGGGGGTCTCACTGAAGCTTTCTTT.

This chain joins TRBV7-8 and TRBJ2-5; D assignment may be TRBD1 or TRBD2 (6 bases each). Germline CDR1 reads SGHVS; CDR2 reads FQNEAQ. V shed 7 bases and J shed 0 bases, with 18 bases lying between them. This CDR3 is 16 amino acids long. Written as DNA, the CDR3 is TGTGCCAGCACCGAAAGGGGGGCCGGGTACCAAGAGACCCAGTACTTC. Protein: CASTERGAGYQETQYF.